These 23 T cell receptor beta chains share one sample of origin, sequenced in a study of T cells in tuberculosis. Measured with immunoSEQ multiplex PCR; TCRdb has only the in-frame clones, and not every one. The table includes more than 35,000 clones, around 96% detected once. Sequenced: PBMCs. Receptor source: a donor aged 10-29 years with latent tuberculosis or without tuberculosis infection.

V is TRBV7-6 and J is TRBJ2-5; tentative D call: TRBD1 (6 bases). The CDR3 loop spans 14 amino acids. Germline V gene data show CDR1 as SGHVS and CDR2 as FNYEAQ. V was shortened by 1 base and J by 3 bases, with 9 bases between the two germline ends. The CDR3 region has the DNA TGTGCCAGCAGCTTAGAGGCAGGGGAAGAGACCCAGTACTTC. Amino acid sequence: CASSLEAGEETQYF.

The rearrangement links TRBV27 to TRBJ2-1; tentative D call: TRBD1 (6 bases). Germline lookup yields CDR1 MNHEY and CDR2 SMNVEV (reference sequence). Trimming stripped 5 bases from V and 10 bases from J, with 24 bases between. This CDR3 has 16 amino acids. CDR3 nucleotides: TGTGCCAGCAGTCTGGGAAGGGGGACCCCACGCAGGGAGCAGTTCTTC. It codes for CASSLGRGTPRREQFF.

This sequence joins TRBV27 and TRBJ2-7; 11 bases are shared with TRBD2. Germline CDR1 is MNHEY and CDR2 is SMNVEV (reference sequence). V trimming: 3 bases; J trimming: 7 bases; junction bases outside the gene matches: 5. The CDR3 is made up of 14 amino acids. This CDR3 is CASSFVLAGGEQYF. CDR3 bases: TGTGCCAGCAGTTTCGTTCTAGCGGGGGGAGAGCAGTACTTC.

The chain joins TRBV5-1 to TRBJ2-6; a weak D match, TRBD2 (5 bases). This CDR3 has 20 amino acids. Germline CDR1 reads SGHRS; CDR2 reads YFSETQ. The ends were cut back, 1 base at V and 0 bases at J, with 20 bases in the middle. CDR3 region: CASSLRGLSGKYSGANVLTF. The CDR3 region has the DNA TGCGCCAGCAGCTTGAGAGGGTTGAGCGGAAAATACTCTGGGGCCAACGTCCTGACTTTC.

The rearrangement uses TRBV6-6 and TRBJ2-7; 11 positions match TRBD2. This CDR3 is built from 14 residues. The germline gives CDR1 MNHNY, CDR2 SVGAGI (reference sequence). V lost 6 bases to trimming and J lost 6 bases; unmatched junction nucleotides: 7. The CDR3 is CASSPAGTSGEQYF. The CDR3 bases are TGTGCCAGCAGCCCCGCGGGGACTAGCGGCGAGCAGTACTTC.

J is TRBJ2-7 and V is TRBV9; TRBD1 agrees at 9 bases. This CDR3 has 14 amino acids. In germline, CDR1 is SGDLS, CDR2 YYNGEE. V dropped 5 bases and J dropped 2; count of bases not matched to a gene: 5. CDR3 residues: CASSPGTGTYEQYF. The CDR3 DNA is TGTGCCAGCAGTCCCGGGACAGGGACCTACGAGCAGTACTTC. The entire variable domain, with the rest obtained from reference TRBV9 and TRBJ2-7, is as follows: DSGVTQTPKHLITATGQRVTLRCSPRSGDLSVYWYQQSLDQGLQFLIQYYNGEERAKGNILERFSAQQFPDLHSELNLSSLELGDSALYFCASSPGTGTYEQYFGPGTRLTVT.

The chain joins TRBV5-5 to TRBJ2-3; 12 positions match TRBD2. Germline V gives CDR1 SGHKS, CDR2 YYEKEE (reference sequence). The CDR3 extends over 16 amino acids. With 4 bases clipped from V and 8 bases from J, the junction kept 11 bases outside the gene matches. The CDR3 loop is CASSPSSGGVTGTQYF. CDR3 in DNA: TGTGCCAGCAGCCCCTCTAGCGGGGGGGTCACGGGTACGCAGTATTTT.

The chain recombines TRBV5-4 with TRBJ2-7; D may be TRBD2 (5 bases). V shed 0 bases and J shed 5 bases, with 15 bases lying between them. Germline CDR1 SGHNT, CDR2 YYREEE (reference sequence). CDR3 length: 15 residues. CDR3 region: CASSLDPSGSNEQYF. The CDR3 region has the DNA TGTGCCAGCAGCTTGGACCCCTCGGGGAGCAACGAGCAGTACTTC.

This CDR3 is CAISERLAPNNEQFF. The CDR3 coding sequence is TGTGCCATCAGTGAGCGGCTAGCGCCCAACAATGAGCAGTTCTTC. The chain joins TRBV10-3 to TRBJ2-1; D may be TRBD2 (6 bases). This CDR3 comprises 15 residues. CDR1 and CDR2 from the germline V gene are ENHRY and SYGVKD. Trimming removed 2 bases at V and 5 bases at J, with 13 bases between.

V gene TRBV11-3 combines with J gene TRBJ2-3, with D perhaps TRBD2 (7 bases). The CDR3 is 14 residues long. Germline V gene sequence: CDR1 SGHNT, CDR2 YENEEA. V dropped 3 bases and J dropped 5 bases, with 12 bases sitting between them. The CDR3 region is CASSFGGAVDTQYF. The CDR3 DNA sequence: TGTGCCAGCAGCTTTGGGGGGGCTGTAGATACGCAGTATTTT. Full variable domain (remainder filled in from reference TRBV11-3 and TRBJ2-3): EAGVVQSPRYKIIEKKQPVAFWCNPISGHNTLYWYLQNLGQGPELLIRYENEEAVDDSQLPKDRFSAERLKGVDSTLKIQPAELGDSAVYLCASSFGGAVDTQYFGPGTRLTVL.

This clone was picked up one time. The V call is TRBV7-2, the J call TRBJ2-1, with 13 bases lining up with TRBD2. V shed 1 base and J 3 bases; nucleotides not matched to a gene: 6. This CDR3 is 18 amino acids long. Germline CDR1 and CDR2: SGHTA and FQGNSA. CDR3 sequence reads: CASSLVGLAGAVYNEQFF. The CDR3 nucleotides are TGTGCCAGCAGCTTAGTTGGACTAGCGGGAGCTGTCTACAATGAGCAGTTCTTC.

The chain recombines TRBV5-1 with TRBJ2-1; D is uncertain. Looked up from germline, CDR1 is SGHRS and CDR2 is YFSETQ. The CDR3 spans 11 residues. The V gene lost 1 base and the J gene lost 7 bases, with 3 bases spanning the gap. This chain's CDR3 is CASSLQNEQFF. In DNA, the CDR3 is TGCGCCAGCAGCTTGCAAAATGAGCAGTTCTTC. Looking up the rest from reference TRBV5-1 and TRBJ2-1 gives the full variable domain: KAGVTQTPRYLIKTRGQQVTLSCSPISGHRSVSWYQQTPGQGLQFLFEYFSETQRNKGNFPGRFSGRQFSNSRSEMNVSTLELGDSALYLCASSLQNEQFFGPGTRLTVL.

CDR3 amino acids: CASSALNRGHQPQHF. The CDR3 bases are TGTGCCAGCAGTGCGCTCAACAGGGGCCACCAGCCCCAGCATTTT. The chain has TRBV6-1 and TRBJ1-5; 7 positions match TRBD1. Germline loops: CDR1 MNHNS, CDR2 SASEGT. This CDR3 region has 15 residues. The V segment lost 4 bases and the J segment 7 bases; nucleotides outside the gene matches: 10.

This rearrangement joins TRBV9 to TRBJ2-1, with 9 bases that match TRBD2. V trimming: 4 bases; J trimming: 7 bases; junction bases outside the gene matches: 9. Germline CDR1 is SGDLS and CDR2 is YYNGEE. This CDR3 contains 15 residues. For the CDR3, the DNA is TGTGCCAGCAGCTCGGGCGGGGGGGCGCGGAATGAGCAGTTCTTC. Its protein product is CASSSGGGARNEQFF.

V is TRBV7-9 and J is TRBJ2-7; 7 bases map to TRBD2. With 5 bases clipped from V and 2 bases from J, the junction kept 12 bases outside the gene matches. Germline assignment: CDR1 SEHNR and CDR2 FQNEAQ (reference sequence). The CDR3 runs to 16 residues. CDR3 in DNA: TGTGCCAGCAGCACCACTCTAGCGGATCTCGCCTACGAGCAGTACTTC. Amino acids: CASSTTLADLAYEQYF. Filled out from reference TRBV7-9 and TRBJ2-7, the complete variable domain reads DTGVSQNPRHKITKRGQNVTFRCDPISEHNRLYWYRQTLGQGPEFLTYFQNEAQLEKSRLLSDRFSAERPKGSFSTLEIQRTEQGDSAMYLCASSTTLADLAYEQYFGPGTRLTVT.

This chain uses TRBV5-5 with TRBJ2-5; no definite D call. The CDR3 length is 13 residues. V was trimmed by 4 bases and J by 0 bases, leaving 7 bases between them. The germline gives CDR1 SGHKS, CDR2 YYEKEE (reference sequence). In DNA, the CDR3 is TGTGCCAGCAGCCCGAGGAACCAAGAGACCCAGTACTTC. Its translation is CASSPRNQETQYF. The full variable domain, with the rest looked up from reference TRBV5-5 and TRBJ2-5, is DAGVTQSPTHLIKTRGQQVTLRCSPISGHKSVSWYQQVLGQGPQFIFQYYEKEERGRGNFPDRFSARQFPNYSSELNVNALLLGDSALYLCASSPRNQETQYFGPGTRLLVL.

For the CDR3, the DNA is TGTGCCAGCAGTCCGGAGCTTGGGAACACCATATATTTT. Its translation: CASSPELGNTIYF. The chain carries TRBV28 and TRBJ1-3; D is unresolved. The V gene lost 5 bases and the J gene lost 7 bases, with 12 bases spanning the gap. Germline V gives CDR1 MDHEN, CDR2 SYDVKM. This CDR3 has 13 residues.

The chain combines TRBV11-2 with TRBJ2-5; 14 bases match TRBD2. Germline loops: CDR1 SGHAT, CDR2 FQNNGV. The trim removed 0 bases at V and 5 bases at J, leaving 11 bases unmatched. CDR3 length equals 19 residues. Written as DNA, the CDR3 is TGTGCCAGCAGCTTAGAAGGGGGACTAGCGGGAGTTGCAGAGGAGACCCAGTACTTC. Its translation is CASSLEGGLAGVAEETQYF. Complete variable domain (other parts from reference TRBV11-2 and TRBJ2-5): EAGVAQSPRYKIIEKRQSVAFWCNPISGHATLYWYQQILGQGPKLLIQFQNNGVVDDSQLPKDRFSAERLKGVDSTLKIQPAKLEDSAVYLCASSLEGGLAGVAEETQYFGPGTRLLVL.

This chain links TRBV10-2 with TRBJ1-3, with a weak D call TRBD1 (6 bases). This CDR3 comprises 17 residues. Germline V lookup: CDR1 WSHSY, CDR2 SAAADI. Trimming removed 6 bases at V and 0 bases at J, with 18 bases between. The CDR3 bases are TGCGCCAGCAGCCTCGGACAGTCTACAGCCTCTGGAAACACCATATATTTT. Translated: CASSLGQSTASGNTIYF.

The chain recombines TRBV28 with TRBJ2-7; D may be TRBD2 (5 bases). V was cut by 10 bases and J by 2 bases, with 18 bases left in between. Germline lookup yields CDR1 MDHEN and CDR2 SYDVKM. The CDR3 has 14 residues. The CDR3 here is CATTPAETTYEQYF. The DNA of the CDR3 is TGTGCCACCACCCCAGCGGAAACTACCTACGAGCAGTACTTC.

This clone occurred once. The chain employs TRBV7-2 and TRBJ1-2; D is undetermined. The germline V and J ends were trimmed by 3 bases and 4 bases, with 15 bases remaining between them. The CDR3 totals 15 residues. Germline CDR1 SGHTA, CDR2 FQGNSA. In nucleotides, the CDR3 is TGTGCCAGCAGCTTTGGCAGTCAGATAAGCTATGGCTACACCTTC. This codes for CASSFGSQISYGYTF.

This chain uses TRBV7-2 with TRBJ2-2; 9 bases fit TRBD1. From germline, CDR1 is SGHTA and CDR2 FQGNSA. V trimming: 4 bases; J trimming: 5 bases; junction bases outside the gene matches: 5. The CDR3 covers 15 residues. As DNA, the CDR3 is TGTGCCAGCAGCTCAGCCGGGACAGGGACCGGGGAGCTGTTTTTT. As protein: CASSSAGTGTGELFF.

V usage is TRBV5-6 and J usage is TRBJ1-5; no reliable D call. Trimming took 3 bases from V and 3 from J, leaving 19 bases between them. The CDR3 runs to 17 residues. Germline assignment: CDR1 SGHDT and CDR2 YYEEEE. Here the CDR3 reads CASSWGGSGFNNQPQHF. The CDR3 DNA reads as TGTGCCAGCAGCTGGGGTGGGAGTGGTTTTAACAATCAGCCCCAGCATTTT.